This is a list of T cell receptor beta chains from one sample in a study of blood T cell repertoires in COVID-19. TCRdb keeps only in-frame clones here, not all; method: immunoSEQ multiplex PCR. This sample has just under 350,000 clones, with about 90% found just once. Sequencing was carried out using peripheral blood. These receptors all stem from a woman in her late teens or twenties who had recovered from COVID-19. Each CDR3 is given with its conserved first and last residue. D genes are given only for firm matches. Some rows have no size entry. The others give once, few or many, or a class for an expanded clone.

J gene: TRBJ2-5
D gene: TRBD1
CDR3 length: 15
V gene: TRBV10-1
clone size: .
CDR3 DNA: TGCGCCAGCAGTGAGGGGGGGACAGGCCAAGAGACCCAGTACTTC
CDR3 protein: CASSEGGTGQETQYF

J gene: TRBJ2-1
D gene: .
CDR3 length: 15
V gene: TRBV18
clone size: .
CDR3 DNA: TGTGCCAGCTCACCACAGGGGTCAAGCTACAATGAGCAGTTCTTC
CDR3 protein: CASSPQGSSYNEQFF

J gene: TRBJ1-5
D gene: .
CDR3 length: 16
V gene: TRBV7-8
clone size: .
CDR3 DNA: TGTGCCAGCAGCCCTGTACGGTTCCACAGCAATCAGCCCCAGCATTTT
CDR3 protein: CASSPVRFHSNQPQHF

J gene: TRBJ1-1
D gene: .
CDR3 length: 14
V gene: TRBV5-6
clone size: .
CDR3 DNA: TGTGCCAGCAGCTTGGGGCAGAAGAACACTGAAGCTTTCTTT
CDR3 protein: CASSLGQKNTEAFF

J gene: TRBJ2-1
D gene: .
CDR3 length: 12
V gene: TRBV7-2
clone size: .
CDR3 DNA: TGTGCCAGCAGCTCCTACGGTCATGAGCAGTTCTTC
CDR3 protein: CASSSYGHEQFF

J gene: TRBJ1-4
D gene: .
CDR3 length: 15
V gene: TRBV10-3
clone size: .
CDR3 DNA: TGTGCCACCTCCTTACTCAGGGAAACTAATGAAAAACTGTTTTTT
CDR3 protein: CATSLLRETNEKLFF

J gene: TRBJ1-6
D gene: TRBD1
CDR3 length: 16
V gene: TRBV4-2
clone size: .
CDR3 DNA: TGTGCCAGCAGCCAAGGGTCCCGGGACAGGGATTCACCCCTCCACTTT
CDR3 protein: CASSQGSRDRDSPLHF

J gene: TRBJ2-2
D gene: TRBD2
CDR3 length: 17
V gene: TRBV4-3
clone size: .
CDR3 DNA: TGCGCCAGCAGCCCGAATAGCGGGAGAGATTACACCGGGGAGCTGTTTTTT
CDR3 protein: CASSPNSGRDYTGELFF

J gene: TRBJ2-2
D gene: TRBD2
CDR3 length: 16
V gene: TRBV7-7
clone size: .
CDR3 DNA: TGTGCCAGCGGACTAGCGGGAGGTCGTGTCACCGGGGAGCTGTTTTTT
CDR3 protein: CASGLAGGRVTGELFF

J gene: TRBJ1-2
D gene: .
CDR3 length: 13
V gene: TRBV29-1
clone size: .
CDR3 DNA: TGCAGCGTTGGGACAGAAGCTAACTATGGCTACACCTTC
CDR3 protein: CSVGTEANYGYTF

J gene: TRBJ2-5
D gene: .
CDR3 length: 13
V gene: TRBV5-1
clone size: .
CDR3 DNA: TGCGCCAGCAGCCTCGGACAGCAAGAGACCCAGTACTTC
CDR3 protein: CASSLGQQETQYF

J gene: TRBJ2-1
D gene: TRBD1
CDR3 length: 17
V gene: TRBV9
clone size: .
CDR3 DNA: TGTGCCAGCAGCGTAGGGCCCCAGGGACAGGGCTACAATGAGCAGTTCTTC
CDR3 protein: CASSVGPQGQGYNEQFF

J gene: TRBJ2-3
D gene: TRBD2
CDR3 length: 15
V gene: TRBV6-5
clone size: .
CDR3 DNA: TGTGCCAGCAGTTACGGCGGGAGGCCCACAGATACGCAGTATTTT
CDR3 protein: CASSYGGRPTDTQYF

J gene: TRBJ2-1
D gene: TRBD1
CDR3 length: 17
V gene: TRBV24-1
clone size: .
CDR3 DNA: TGTGCCACCAGCCACACGACAGGGGGCAGCTCCTACAATGAGCAGTTCTTC
CDR3 protein: CATSHTTGGSSYNEQFF

J gene: TRBJ1-4
D gene: TRBD1
CDR3 length: 15
V gene: TRBV19
clone size: .
CDR3 DNA: TGTGCCAGTAGTTCGGACAGGGCCCCGTATGAAAAACTGTTTTTT
CDR3 protein: CASSSDRAPYEKLFF

J gene: TRBJ1-2
D gene: TRBD1
CDR3 length: 14
V gene: TRBV7-2
clone size: .
CDR3 DNA: TGTGCCAGCAGCTTGGGACAGGGAGGCTATGGCTACACCTTC
CDR3 protein: CASSLGQGGYGYTF

J gene: TRBJ2-3
D gene: TRBD2
CDR3 length: 16
V gene: TRBV5-1
clone size: .
CDR3 DNA: TGCGCCAGCAGCTTGCGGGCTAGCGGGAGGGTAGATACGCAGTATTTT
CDR3 protein: CASSLRASGRVDTQYF

J gene: TRBJ2-1
D gene: TRBD2
CDR3 length: 15
V gene: TRBV11-2
clone size: .
CDR3 DNA: TGTGCCAGCAGCCTGACTAGCGGAACATACAATGAGCAGTTCTTC
CDR3 protein: CASSLTSGTYNEQFF

J gene: TRBJ2-1
D gene: TRBD1
CDR3 length: 14
V gene: TRBV9
clone size: .
CDR3 DNA: TGTGCCAGCAGCGGGCGGGACAGGGGGGATGAGCAGTTCTTC
CDR3 protein: CASSGRDRGDEQFF

J gene: TRBJ2-5
D gene: TRBD2
CDR3 length: 14
V gene: TRBV2
clone size: .
CDR3 DNA: TGTGCCAGCAGTGAGCTGACTAGCGGGCAGACCCAGTACTTC
CDR3 protein: CASSELTSGQTQYF

J gene: TRBJ2-2
D gene: .
CDR3 length: 14
V gene: TRBV27
clone size: .
CDR3 DNA: TGTGCCAGCAGTTTACTAGCGATCACCGGGGAGCTGTTTTTT
CDR3 protein: CASSLLAITGELFF

J gene: TRBJ1-6
D gene: .
CDR3 length: 16
V gene: TRBV11-3
clone size: .
CDR3 DNA: TGTGCCAGCAGCTCCCGAGGAGTCTCCTATAATTCACCCCTCCACTTT
CDR3 protein: CASSSRGVSYNSPLHF

J gene: TRBJ1-1
D gene: TRBD1
CDR3 length: 17
V gene: TRBV18
clone size: .
CDR3 DNA: TGTGCCAGCTCACCGCACCCTTACAGGGGATGGTGGACTGAAGCTTTCTTT
CDR3 protein: CASSPHPYRGWWTEAFF

J gene: TRBJ2-3
D gene: TRBD1
CDR3 length: 17
V gene: TRBV4-3
clone size: .
CDR3 DNA: TGCGCCAGCAGCCACCCGGACAGGAGCACTAGCACAGATACGCAGTATTTT
CDR3 protein: CASSHPDRSTSTDTQYF

J gene: TRBJ1-5
D gene: TRBD1
CDR3 length: 15
V gene: TRBV19
clone size: .
CDR3 DNA: TGTGCCAGTAACAGGGGGCGCGACGGCAATCAGCCCCAGCATTTT
CDR3 protein: CASNRGRDGNQPQHF

J gene: TRBJ1-1
D gene: TRBD1
CDR3 length: 15
V gene: TRBV4-1
clone size: .
CDR3 DNA: TGCGCCAGCAGCCGGTTGGGACAGGGGGTTACTGAAGCTTTCTTT
CDR3 protein: CASSRLGQGVTEAFF

J gene: TRBJ1-1
D gene: .
CDR3 length: 14
V gene: TRBV11-3
clone size: .
CDR3 DNA: TGTGCCAGCAGCTTAGGGGGGGGTGGAACTGAAGCTTTCTTT
CDR3 protein: CASSLGGGGTEAFF

J gene: TRBJ2-3
D gene: TRBD2
CDR3 length: 18
V gene: TRBV11-2
clone size: .
CDR3 DNA: TGTGCCAGCAGCTCCCGGGGCAAACGGGAGGACAGCACAGATACGCAGTATTTT
CDR3 protein: CASSSRGKREDSTDTQYF

J gene: TRBJ2-2
D gene: .
CDR3 length: 14
V gene: TRBV7-2
clone size: .
CDR3 DNA: TGTGCCAGCAGCTCAGGGCCCGGCACCGGGGAGCTGTTTTTT
CDR3 protein: CASSSGPGTGELFF

J gene: TRBJ1-1
D gene: TRBD1
CDR3 length: 15
V gene: TRBV19
clone size: .
CDR3 DNA: TGTGCCAGTAGTGCAGGACAGGGGATGAACACTGAAGCTTTCTTT
CDR3 protein: CASSAGQGMNTEAFF

J gene: TRBJ2-1
D gene: .
CDR3 length: 14
V gene: TRBV19
clone size: .
CDR3 DNA: TGTGCCAGTACCCTCGGGCGCGGGTTGAATGAGCAGTTCTTC
CDR3 protein: CASTLGRGLNEQFF

J gene: TRBJ2-5
D gene: .
CDR3 length: 14
V gene: TRBV7-9
clone size: .
CDR3 DNA: TGTGCCAGCAGCTACACTGGACAGAGGGAGACCCAGTACTTC
CDR3 protein: CASSYTGQRETQYF

J gene: TRBJ2-3
D gene: .
CDR3 length: 16
V gene: TRBV10-3
clone size: .
CDR3 DNA: TGTGCCATCAGTGAACGGACTCTGAGGTCCACAGATACGCAGTATTTT
CDR3 protein: CAISERTLRSTDTQYF

J gene: TRBJ2-1
D gene: TRBD2
CDR3 length: 15
V gene: TRBV5-8
clone size: .
CDR3 DNA: TGTGCCAGCAGCTTGGGACTAGCGGGATCTAATGAGCAGTTCTTC
CDR3 protein: CASSLGLAGSNEQFF

J gene: TRBJ2-1
D gene: TRBD2
CDR3 length: 13
V gene: TRBV5-5
clone size: .
CDR3 DNA: TGTGCCAGCAACCCTAGCGGCGTGAATGAGCAGTTCTTC
CDR3 protein: CASNPSGVNEQFF

J gene: TRBJ1-2
D gene: TRBD1
CDR3 length: 14
V gene: TRBV6-5
clone size: .
CDR3 DNA: TGTGCCAGCAGTTACATGACAGGGGTAAATGGCTACACCTTC
CDR3 protein: CASSYMTGVNGYTF

J gene: TRBJ2-3
D gene: TRBD1
CDR3 length: 14
V gene: TRBV10-3
clone size: .
CDR3 DNA: TGTGCCATCACCGGGGACAGGGGGGCAGATACGCAGTATTTT
CDR3 protein: CAITGDRGADTQYF

J gene: TRBJ1-2
D gene: TRBD1
CDR3 length: 14
V gene: TRBV19
clone size: .
CDR3 DNA: TGTGCCAGTAGGCCCATAGGGGGCGGCTATGGCTACACCTTC
CDR3 protein: CASRPIGGGYGYTF

J gene: TRBJ2-1
D gene: TRBD2
CDR3 length: 17
V gene: TRBV27
clone size: .
CDR3 DNA: TGTGCCAGCAGTTCCTATCGACTTCCGCGGGGGGGGGATGAGCAGTTCTTC
CDR3 protein: CASSSYRLPRGGDEQFF

J gene: TRBJ1-2
D gene: .
CDR3 length: 13
V gene: TRBV30
clone size: few
CDR3 DNA: TGTGCCTGCACAGGTCAAACTAACTATGGCTACACCTTC
CDR3 protein: CACTGQTNYGYTF

J gene: TRBJ1-4
D gene: TRBD1
CDR3 length: 15
V gene: TRBV18
clone size: .
CDR3 DNA: TGTGCCAGCTCACCAGCGACAGGGTCAAACGAAAAACTGTTTTTT
CDR3 protein: CASSPATGSNEKLFF

J gene: TRBJ2-1
D gene: TRBD2
CDR3 length: 18
V gene: TRBV9
clone size: .
CDR3 DNA: TGTGCCAGCAGCCTGGGACTAGCTACGACGTGGGGGCACAATGAGCAGTTCTTC
CDR3 protein: CASSLGLATTWGHNEQFF

J gene: TRBJ1-4
D gene: TRBD1
CDR3 length: 15
V gene: TRBV4-1
clone size: .
CDR3 DNA: TGCGCCAGCAGCCTCGGACAGGGACCTAATGAAAAACTGTTTTTT
CDR3 protein: CASSLGQGPNEKLFF

J gene: TRBJ2-1
D gene: .
CDR3 length: 14
V gene: TRBV2
clone size: .
CDR3 DNA: TGTGCCAAGCAACGGGGGAGCTCCTACAATGAGCAGTTCTTC
CDR3 protein: CAKQRGSSYNEQFF

J gene: TRBJ1-5
D gene: .
CDR3 length: 16
V gene: TRBV24-1
clone size: .
CDR3 DNA: TGTGCCACCAGTGATCCGGGGGAGGGCCCTTATCAGCCCCAGCATTTT
CDR3 protein: CATSDPGEGPYQPQHF

J gene: TRBJ2-5
D gene: .
CDR3 length: 13
V gene: TRBV7-8
clone size: .
CDR3 DNA: TGTGCCAGCAGTACGGGGGTTCGAGAGACCCAGTACTTC
CDR3 protein: CASSTGVRETQYF

J gene: TRBJ2-2
D gene: .
CDR3 length: 13
V gene: TRBV7-9
clone size: .
CDR3 DNA: TGTGCCAGCAGCCCCCGCGGATACGGGGAGCTGTTTTTT
CDR3 protein: CASSPRGYGELFF

J gene: TRBJ1-1
D gene: TRBD1
CDR3 length: 15
V gene: TRBV6-2/TRBV6-3
clone size: .
CDR3 DNA: TGTGCCAGCAGTTACTCTTTCCCCGGGACAGTTGAAGCTTTCTTT
CDR3 protein: CASSYSFPGTVEAFF

J gene: TRBJ1-2
D gene: .
CDR3 length: 11
V gene: TRBV24-1
clone size: .
CDR3 DNA: TGTGCCACCAGTGATTCATATGGCTACACCTTC
CDR3 protein: CATSDSYGYTF

J gene: TRBJ1-2
D gene: .
CDR3 length: 14
V gene: TRBV30
clone size: .
CDR3 DNA: TGTGCCTGGAGTCCACCCCGCGGGGGGCATGGCTACACCTTC
CDR3 protein: CAWSPPRGGHGYTF